The table lists the clone carrying this T cell receptor beta chain with a count of one. Cohorts were assigned according to the clinical history that participants reported. Two negative PCRs, clearance, or symptom resolution characterized the recovered Cohort 3 donors. The CDR3 has 13 amino acids. The V gene's germline CDR1 is SGHTA and CDR2 FQGNSA. With 1 base removed from V and 3 bases from J, the gap between germline ends came to 6 bases. The sample is drawn from a study of blood T cell repertoires in COVID-19. In the authors' methods: Counts of nucleated cells, estimated from reference gene primer amplification, were obtained. Measured with immunoSEQ multiplex PCR; TCRdb has only the in-frame clones, and not every one. From that table come the V and J calls and clone size; the DNA was used to work out D and trimming. The table shows a few hundred thousand clones, with about 89% occurring only once.

The sequence was collected from a middle-aged woman who had recovered from COVID-19. Sequenced: PBMCs or T cells enriched from blood (not recorded which). The chain employs TRBV7-2 and TRBJ2-5; D not certain. CDR3 DNA: TGTGCCAGCAGCTTAGGTCCAGAAGAGACCCAGTACTTC. Translation gives CASSLGPEETQYF.